Listed here are 2 T cell receptor beta chains from one sample, sequenced in a study of cytomegalovirus exposure and HLA in healthy donors. PCR was performed using 60 Vbeta and 13 Jbeta primers. Here immunoSEQ multiplex PCR was the method, and the copy in TCRdb shows in-frame clones only, minus some. The repertoire includes 120,000 to 150,000 clones, approximately 86% of them detected once, and about 0.51% sits in the top ten. The sequencing sample was made of PBMCs. These receptors originate from a woman aged 40 to 50 in good health and CMV-seronegative.

This clone was found once. The chain joins TRBV11-2 to TRBJ2-3; the D gene is possibly TRBD2 (6 bases). V was clipped by 9 bases and J by 0 bases, with 22 bases between them. The germline V gene has CDR1 SGHAT and CDR2 FQNNGV. The CDR3 length is 17 residues. This chain's CDR3 is CASRRSPGLISTDTQYF. The CDR3 region has the DNA TGTGCCAGTAGAAGGAGTCCAGGACTAATCAGCACAGATACGCAGTATTTT.

This rearrangement joins TRBV13 to TRBJ2-7; 7 bases fit TRBD2. Germline V lookup: CDR1 PRHDT, CDR2 FYEKMQ (reference sequence). Trimming removed 2 bases from V and 3 bases from J; junction bases left unmatched: 1. CDR3 length: 13 residues. In DNA form, the CDR3 reads TGTGCCAGCAGCTTAAGGACTAGCTACGAGCAGTACTTC. Its protein product is CASSLRTSYEQYF.